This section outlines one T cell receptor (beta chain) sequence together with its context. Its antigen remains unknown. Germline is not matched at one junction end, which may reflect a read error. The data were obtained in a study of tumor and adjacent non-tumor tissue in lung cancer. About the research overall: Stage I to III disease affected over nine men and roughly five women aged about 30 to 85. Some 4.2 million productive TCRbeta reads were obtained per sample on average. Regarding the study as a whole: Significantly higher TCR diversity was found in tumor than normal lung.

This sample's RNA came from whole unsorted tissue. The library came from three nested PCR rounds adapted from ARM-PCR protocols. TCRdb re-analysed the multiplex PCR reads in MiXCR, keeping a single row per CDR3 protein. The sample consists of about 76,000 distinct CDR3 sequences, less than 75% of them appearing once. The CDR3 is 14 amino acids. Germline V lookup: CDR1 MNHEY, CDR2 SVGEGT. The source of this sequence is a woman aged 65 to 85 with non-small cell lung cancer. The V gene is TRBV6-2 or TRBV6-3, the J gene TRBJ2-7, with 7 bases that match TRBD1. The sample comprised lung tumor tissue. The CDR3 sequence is CDSTVDRSPYEQYF. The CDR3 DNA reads TGTGACAGCACCGTGGACAGGAGCCCCTACGAGCAGTACTTC.